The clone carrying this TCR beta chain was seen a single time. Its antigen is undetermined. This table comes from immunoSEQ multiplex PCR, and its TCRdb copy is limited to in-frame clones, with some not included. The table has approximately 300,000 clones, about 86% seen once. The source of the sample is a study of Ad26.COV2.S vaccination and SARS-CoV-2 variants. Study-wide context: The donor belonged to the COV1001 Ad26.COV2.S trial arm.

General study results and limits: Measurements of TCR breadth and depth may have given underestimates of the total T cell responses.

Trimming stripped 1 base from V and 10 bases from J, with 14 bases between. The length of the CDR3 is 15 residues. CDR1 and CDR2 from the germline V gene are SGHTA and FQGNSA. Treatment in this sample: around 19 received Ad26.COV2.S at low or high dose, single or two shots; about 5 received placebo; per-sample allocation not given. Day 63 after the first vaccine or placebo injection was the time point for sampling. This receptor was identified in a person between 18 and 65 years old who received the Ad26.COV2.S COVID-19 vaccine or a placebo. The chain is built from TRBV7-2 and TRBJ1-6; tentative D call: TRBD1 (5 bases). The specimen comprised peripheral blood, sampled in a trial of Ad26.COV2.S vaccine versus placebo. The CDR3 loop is CASSLVMQGGSPLHF. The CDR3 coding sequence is TGTGCCAGCAGCTTAGTAATGCAGGGCGGATCACCCCTCCACTTT.